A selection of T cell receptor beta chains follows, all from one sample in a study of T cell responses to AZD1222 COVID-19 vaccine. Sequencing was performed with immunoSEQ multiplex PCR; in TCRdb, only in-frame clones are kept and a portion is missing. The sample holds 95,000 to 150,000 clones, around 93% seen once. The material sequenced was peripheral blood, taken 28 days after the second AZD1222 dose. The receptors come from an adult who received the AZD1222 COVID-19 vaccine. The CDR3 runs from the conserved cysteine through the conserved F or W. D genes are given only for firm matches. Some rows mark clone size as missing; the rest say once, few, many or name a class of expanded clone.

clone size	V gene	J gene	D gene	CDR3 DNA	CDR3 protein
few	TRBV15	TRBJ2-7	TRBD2	TGTGCCACCAGCAGAGGTAGCGGGAATTCCTACGAGCAGTACTTC	CATSRGSGNSYEQYF
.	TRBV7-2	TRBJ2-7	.	TGTGCCAGCAGCTTAGAGCCAGGGGCCCACGAGCAGTACTTC	CASSLEPGAHEQYF
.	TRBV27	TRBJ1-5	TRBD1	TGTGCCAGCAGTCCTCAGGGGGCTCGTCAGCCCCAGCATTTT	CASSPQGARQPQHF
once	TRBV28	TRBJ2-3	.	TGTGCCAGCAGTTTGGGCGGCCAGAGCACAGATACGCAGTATTTT	CASSLGGQSTDTQYF
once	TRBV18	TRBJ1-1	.	TGTGCCAGCTCACCACGGGACCGATTGAATGAAGCTTTCTTT	CASSPRDRLNEAFF
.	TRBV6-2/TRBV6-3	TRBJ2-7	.	TGTGCCAGCAGTTACTCTGTGCGGGGAGAGGACTACGAGCAGTACTTC	CASSYSVRGEDYEQYF
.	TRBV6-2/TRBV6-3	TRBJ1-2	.	TGTGCCAGCAGTGGCAGGTCCCAGAACAACTATGGCTACACCTTC	CASSGRSQNNYGYTF
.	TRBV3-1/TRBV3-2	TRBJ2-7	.	TGTGCCAGCAGCCGGGCCCCAGGAGAGCAGTACTTC	CASSRAPGEQYF
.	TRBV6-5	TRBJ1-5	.	TGTGCCAGCTTTGCCGGACAGACCAATCAGCCCCAGCATTTT	CASFAGQTNQPQHF
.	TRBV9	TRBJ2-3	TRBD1	TGTGCCAGCAGCGTAGACAGGGGGCTTGTCACAGATACGCAGTATTTT	CASSVDRGLVTDTQYF
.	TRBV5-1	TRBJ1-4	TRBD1	TGCGCCAGCTCCCGGGACAGGGGATCGACTAATGAAAAACTGTTTTTT	CASSRDRGSTNEKLFF
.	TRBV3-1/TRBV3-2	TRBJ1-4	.	TGTGCCAGCAGCCAAGATAGAGGGACGGCCCTTAATGAAAAACTGTTTTTT	CASSQDRGTALNEKLFF
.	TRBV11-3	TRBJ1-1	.	TGTGCCAGCAGCTTATCAGAGAACACTGAAGCTTTCTTT	CASSLSENTEAFF
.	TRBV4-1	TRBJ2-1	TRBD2	TGCGCCAGCAGCCAAAAGTGGAGCGGGAGTGAGCAGTTCTTC	CASSQKWSGSEQFF
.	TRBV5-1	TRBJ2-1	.	TGCGCCAGCAGCTTGGGAACGTTAGGGAGAAGTACGTATAATGAGCAGTTCTTC	CASSLGTLGRSTYNEQFF
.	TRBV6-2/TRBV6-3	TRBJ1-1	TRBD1	TGTGCCAGCAGTTACGGGACAGGGAACACTGAAGCTTTCTTT	CASSYGTGNTEAFF
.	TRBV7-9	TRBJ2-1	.	TGTGCCAGCAGCTTGTCGGTAGCTGAGCAGTTCTTC	CASSLSVAEQFF
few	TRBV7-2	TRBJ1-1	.	TGTGCCACCCTGACCAGGGGCGGGGGCACTGAAGCTTTCTTT	CATLTRGGGTEAFF
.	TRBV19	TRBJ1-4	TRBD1	TGTGCCAGTAGTAATCAGGGGGCAACTAATGAAAAACTGTTTTTT	CASSNQGATNEKLFF
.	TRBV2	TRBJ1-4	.	TGTGCCAGCAGTGAAGGGGGACAATCGATTGGAAAACTGTTTTTT	CASSEGGQSIGKLFF
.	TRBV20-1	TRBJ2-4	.	TGCAGTGCTAGTCCGGGGATCAAAAACATTCAGTACTTC	CSASPGIKNIQYF
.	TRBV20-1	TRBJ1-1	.	TGCAGTGCTAGAGTTTCGGCGGGTTTCTTT	CSARVSAGFF
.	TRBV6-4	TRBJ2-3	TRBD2	TGTGCCACCCGAGCTAGCGGGGGGACAGATACGCAGTATTTT	CATRASGGTDTQYF
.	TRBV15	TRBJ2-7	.	TGTGCCGCCAGTAGCGGCTACGAGCAGTACTTC	CAASSGYEQYF
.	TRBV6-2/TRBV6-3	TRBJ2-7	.	TGTGCCAGCAGTTACGAGGACAGAGATTTCTACGAGCAGTACTTC	CASSYEDRDFYEQYF
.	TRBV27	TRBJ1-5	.	TGTGCCAGCAGCCTCAGGGGAACGGGATATAGCAATCAGCCCCAGCATTTT	CASSLRGTGYSNQPQHF
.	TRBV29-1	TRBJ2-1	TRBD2	TGCAGCGTTGTACTAGCGGGAGCCTCCTACAATGAGCAGTTCTTC	CSVVLAGASYNEQFF
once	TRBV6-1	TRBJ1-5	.	TGTGCCAGCAGTGAGTTGGCAGGGGCTCAGCCCCAGCATTTT	CASSELAGAQPQHF
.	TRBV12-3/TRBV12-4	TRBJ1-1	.	TGTGCCAGCAGTTTAGGGGATGAAGCTTTCTTT	CASSLGDEAFF
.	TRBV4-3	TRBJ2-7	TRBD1	TGCGCCAGCAGCCAGGGATCGACAGGGTCCTACGAGCAGTACTTC	CASSQGSTGSYEQYF
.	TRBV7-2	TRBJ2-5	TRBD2	TGTGCCAGCAGCCGGGGGGGTAGCGGGGAAGAGACCCAGTACTTC	CASSRGGSGEETQYF
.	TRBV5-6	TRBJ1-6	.	TGTGCCAGCAGCTTGTTAGCAGGGTACAATTCACCCCTCCACTTT	CASSLLAGYNSPLHF
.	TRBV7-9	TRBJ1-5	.	TGTGCCAGCAGCCTAGGGGATCAGCCCCAGCATTTT	CASSLGDQPQHF
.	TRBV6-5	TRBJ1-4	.	TGTGCCAGCAGTTACGGAGGCTTGTCTAATGAAAAACTGTTTTTT	CASSYGGLSNEKLFF
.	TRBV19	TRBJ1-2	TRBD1	TGTGCCAGTGGGACAGGGGCACCTAACTATGGCTACACCTTC	CASGTGAPNYGYTF
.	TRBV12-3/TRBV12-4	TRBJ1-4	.	TGTGCCAGCAGTTCGCGTTTTAATGAAAAACTGTTTTTT	CASSSRFNEKLFF
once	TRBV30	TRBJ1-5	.	TGTGCCTGGACCGGCGGTCGGCTTAGCAATCAGCCCCAGCATTTT	CAWTGGRLSNQPQHF
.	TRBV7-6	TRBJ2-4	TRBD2	TGTGCCAGCAGCTCCGGACTAGCGGGGGGCATTCAGTACTTC	CASSSGLAGGIQYF
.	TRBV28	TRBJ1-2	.	TGTGCCAGCGGGACTGCCATTAAAGGCTACACCTTC	CASGTAIKGYTF
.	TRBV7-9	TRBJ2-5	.	TGTGCCAGCAGCTTTCCCGCGAAACAAGAGACCCAGTACTTC	CASSFPAKQETQYF
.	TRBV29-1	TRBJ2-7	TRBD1	TGCAGCGTTGAAGGGGGGGGACAGGGACGCGAGCAGTACTTC	CSVEGGGQGREQYF
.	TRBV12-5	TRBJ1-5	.	TGTGCTAGTGGTAAGGAGGACAATCAGCCCCAGCATTTT	CASGKEDNQPQHF
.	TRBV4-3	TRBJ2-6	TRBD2	TGCGCCAGCAGCCAGACTATTCGGACTAGCGGAGGGAGCTCTGGGGCCAACGTCCTGACTTTC	CASSQTIRTSGGSSGANVLTF
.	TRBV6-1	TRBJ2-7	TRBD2	TGTGCCAGCAGTGAGAGACTAGCGGGGCGGGTCTACGAGCAGTACTTC	CASSERLAGRVYEQYF
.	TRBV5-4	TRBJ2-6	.	TGTGCCAGCAGCTTTTTGGCCTCTGGGGCCAACGTCCTGACTTTC	CASSFLASGANVLTF
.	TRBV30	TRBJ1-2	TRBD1	TGTGCCTGGATGGCCGGGACAGGGAGTTTTACGGATGGCTACACCTTC	CAWMAGTGSFTDGYTF